What follows describes a single TCR beta chain. The CDR3 runs 14 residues. Trimming cost V 7 bases and J 7 bases; bases outside gene matches: 7. Germline CDR1 is LNHDA and CDR2 is SQIVND (reference sequence). This sample stems from a study of blood T cell repertoires in COVID-19. Membership in each cohort depended on participant-reported clinical history. Libraries were prepared by immunoSEQ multiplex PCR; TCRdb keeps only in-frame clonotypes and omits some of them. The table has about 260,000 clones, about 81% seen once. This receptor was identified in a man aged 25-45 years with acute COVID-19. Sequenced material: PBMCs or T cells enriched from blood (not recorded which). J is TRBJ1-5 and V is TRBV19; 10 bases line up with TRBD1. CDR3 bases: TGTGCCAGTAAACAGGGACAGGGGAGACAGCCCCAGCATTTT. This translates into CASKQGQGRQPQHF.